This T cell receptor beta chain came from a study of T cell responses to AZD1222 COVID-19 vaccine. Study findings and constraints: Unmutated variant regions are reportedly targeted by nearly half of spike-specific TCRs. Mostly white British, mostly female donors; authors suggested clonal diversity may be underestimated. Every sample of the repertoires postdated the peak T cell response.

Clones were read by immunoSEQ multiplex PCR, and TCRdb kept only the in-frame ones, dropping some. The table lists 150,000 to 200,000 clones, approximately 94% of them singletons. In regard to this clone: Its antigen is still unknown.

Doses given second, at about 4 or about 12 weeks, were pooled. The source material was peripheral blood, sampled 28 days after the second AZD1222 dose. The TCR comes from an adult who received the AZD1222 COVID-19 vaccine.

The CDR3 region has the DNA TGCGCCAGCAGCTTGTGGAGGACAGAAATCACAGATACGCAGTATTTT. It is translated as CASSLWRTEITDTQYF. This sequence joins TRBV5-1 and TRBJ2-3; perhaps TRBD1 as D (6 bases). V lost 1 base and J 2 bases, leaving 14 bases between the germline ends. The CDR3 length is 16 residues. The germline gives CDR1 SGHRS, CDR2 YFSETQ.